The 31 T cell receptor beta chains below were found in one sample sequenced in a study of cytotoxic CD8 clonotypes in ibrutinib-treated CLL. Some clones are missing from TCRdb's copy, which holds only in-frame ones; the method was immunoSEQ multiplex PCR. The table includes approximately 320,000 clones, over 60% detected once. This material consisted of PBMCs, taken after 36 months of ibrutinib treatment. Receptor source: a human donor with chronic lymphocytic leukemia.

A word on this clone: A junction boundary mismatches the germline segment, possibly from a read error. The V call is TRBV2, the J call TRBJ2-5; the match to TRBD2 covers 15 bases. Germline CDR1 SNHLY, CDR2 FYNNEI. The CDR3 has 16 amino acids. DNA for the CDR3: TGTGCCTGCAGGACTAGCGGGGGGGCTTACCAAGAGACCCAGTACTTC. Translating gives CACRTSGGAYQETQYF. Based on the CDR3 plus reference TRBV2 and TRBJ2-5, the full variable domain is EPEVTQTPSHQVTQMGQEVILRCVPISNHLYFYWYRQILGQKVEFLVSFYNNEISEKSEIFDDQFSVERPDGSNFTLKIRSTKLEDSAMYFCACRTSGGAYQETQYFGPGTRLLVL.

The chain has TRBV4-1 and TRBJ1-4, with TRBD1 as a possible D gene (6 bases). CDR1 is MGHRA and CDR2 is YSYEKL in the germline V gene. V was cut by 0 bases and J by 4 bases, with 21 bases left in between. This CDR3 has 19 amino acids. CDR3 sequence reads: CASSQDPTLGRGNNEKLFF. The CDR3 bases are TGCGCCAGCAGCCAAGATCCGACCCTGGGCAGGGGTAATAATGAAAAACTGTTTTTT.

CDR3 in amino acids: CASSFPRLAGGSSYEQYF. The CDR3 nucleotides are TGTGCCAGCAGTTTTCCCCGACTAGCGGGAGGGTCATCCTACGAGCAGTACTTC. The J gene is TRBJ2-7, the V gene TRBV28; 14 bases align to TRBD2. Germline V gives CDR1 MDHEN, CDR2 SYDVKM. The CDR3 is 18 residues long. The J segment lost 1 base and the V segment lost 3 bases, leaving 8 bases of the junction unmatched.

A few counts support this clone. The chain combines TRBV13 with TRBJ2-5, with 11 bases aligning to TRBD2. V gave up 5 bases and J gave up 5 bases; unmatched junction bases: 16. This CDR3 contains 18 residues. CDR1 is PRHDT, CDR2 FYEKMQ, per germline (reference sequence). The CDR3 sequence is CASSRYTRSGRATETQYF. DNA for the CDR3: TGTGCCAGCAGCCGATATACCCGTAGCGGGAGGGCCACCGAGACCCAGTACTTC.

This chain joins TRBV5-1 and TRBJ2-5; D not certain. Trimming pared 2 bases from V and 5 bases from J, leaving 13 bases between. Germline V gives CDR1 SGHRS, CDR2 YFSETQ. This CDR3 is 14 amino acids long. The chain's CDR3 is CASSFGLLGETQYF. CDR3 sequence (DNA): TGCGCCAGCAGCTTCGGTTTGTTGGGGGAGACCCAGTACTTC.

A single count supports this clone. J is TRBJ2-3 and V is TRBV9; TRBD2 matches 10 bases. Per the germline V gene, CDR1 is SGDLS and CDR2 is YYNGEE. The length of the CDR3 is 16 residues. Trimming at V came to 1 base and at J to 1 base, leaving 3 bases not matched to a gene. CDR3 region: CASSVRLAGGTDTQYF. As DNA, the CDR3 is TGTGCCAGCAGCGTACGTCTAGCGGGGGGCACAGATACGCAGTATTTT.

CDR3 loop: CASSSTGFQPQHF. The CDR3 DNA follows: TGTGCCAGCAGCTCGACAGGGTTTCAGCCCCAGCATTTT. This chain joins TRBV28 and TRBJ1-5; 7 bases match TRBD1. The CDR3 extends over 13 amino acids. Germline CDR1 MDHEN, CDR2 SYDVKM. V gave up 6 bases and J gave up 6 bases; unmatched junction bases: 5. The full variable domain, in which reference TRBV28 and TRBJ1-5 provide the parts outside the CDR3, is DVKVTQSSRYLVKRTGEKVFLECVQDMDHENMFWYRQDPGLGLRLIYFSYDVKMKEKGDIPEGYSVSREKKERFSLILESASTNQTSMYLCASSSTGFQPQHFGDGTRLSIL.

The chain recombines TRBV6-5 with TRBJ2-6; D not certain. V lost 6 bases to trimming and J lost 0 bases, with 9 bases between them. This CDR3 is 15 amino acids long. From germline, CDR1 is MNHEY and CDR2 SVGAGI. The CDR3 DNA sequence: TGTGCCAGCAGGGTTCTACACTCTGGGGCCAACGTCCTGACTTTC. Encoded protein: CASRVLHSGANVLTF.

The V call is TRBV7-2, the J call TRBJ2-1; TRBD2 matches at 12 bases. Germline-derived CDR1 and CDR2 are SGHTA and FQGNSA. V was clipped by 3 bases and J by 5 bases; unmatched bases: 5. This CDR3 comprises 16 residues. This chain's CDR3 is CASSLVSSGRDNEQFF. As DNA, the CDR3 is TGTGCCAGCAGCTTGGTTTCTAGCGGGAGGGACAATGAGCAGTTCTTC.

On this clone itself: Other nucleotide sequences in the sample specify the same CDR3. V is TRBV20-1 and J is TRBJ2-7; 7 bases are shared with TRBD1. This CDR3 spans 11 amino acids. V shed 5 bases, J shed 3 bases, and the junction held 1 base outside the gene matches. The germline gives CDR1 DFQATT, CDR2 SNEGSKA (reference sequence). CDR3 sequence (DNA): TGCAGTGCTCGGGACAGCTACGAGCAGTACTTC. This codes for CSARDSYEQYF.

V and J are TRBV2 and TRBJ2-1; TRBD1 matches 8 bases. CDR1 is SNHLY and CDR2 is FYNNEI in the germline V gene. The CDR3 runs to 13 residues. V gave up 4 bases and J gave up 9 bases; unmatched junction bases: 5. For the CDR3, the DNA is TGTGCCAGCAGTGCTCGTCAGGGGGCTGAGCAGTTCTTC. This encodes CASSARQGAEQFF.

In its sample, this clone was seen once. This chain links TRBV28 with TRBJ1-3; the match to TRBD1 covers 7 bases. Germline V gene sequence: CDR1 MDHEN, CDR2 SYDVKM. The V and J ends lost 5 bases and 6 bases, in that order; junction bases with no gene match: 7. This CDR3 comprises 14 residues. For the CDR3, the DNA is TGTGCCAGCAGTCAGCACGGGACAGCAAACACCATATATTTT. It is translated as CASSQHGTANTIYF.

In DNA form, the CDR3 reads TGTGCCAGCAGCCCAGGACAGGGGGCGGACACCGGGGAGCTGTTTTTT. It yields the protein CASSPGQGADTGELFF. The rearrangement joins TRBV7-7 to TRBJ2-2; TRBD1 aligns across 11 bases. The V and J ends lost 5 bases and 3 bases, in that order; junction bases with no gene match: 5. Germline V gives CDR1 SSHAT, CDR2 FNYEAQ (reference sequence). CDR3 length: 16 amino acids.

This clone has only a few counts. V is TRBV27 and J is TRBJ1-2, with D unresolved. The germline CDR1 and CDR2 sequences are MNHEY and SMNVEV (reference sequence). The CDR3 is 13 residues long. V lost 6 bases to trimming and J lost 2 bases, with 10 bases between them. CDR3 coding DNA: TGTGCCAGCAGACCATGGGGAAACTATGGCTACACCTTC. Encoded protein: CASRPWGNYGYTF.

Details on this clone: This sample includes further DNA sequences coding for the same CDR3. This chain connects TRBV10-3 to TRBJ2-3; D remains unclear. The CDR3 covers 12 residues. Trimming stripped 0 bases from V and 6 bases from J, with 4 bases between. The germline V gene has CDR1 ENHRY and CDR2 SYGVKD. The CDR3 bases are TGTGCCATCAGTGAGTCGAGTGATACGCAGTATTTT. It translates to CAISESSDTQYF.

In this sample, this clone turned up a few times. J is TRBJ1-1 and V is TRBV6-5; 8 positions match TRBD1. Germline V gene lookup returns CDR1 MNHEY and CDR2 SVGAGI. With 2 bases clipped from V and 11 bases from J, the junction kept 7 bases outside the gene matches. This CDR3 region has 13 residues. The CDR3 DNA follows: TGTGCCAGCAGTTACACCGGACAGGGAGAGGCTTTCTTT. Its translation: CASSYTGQGEAFF.

This sequence joins TRBV7-8 and TRBJ2-7; the D gene is possibly TRBD1 (6 bases). The CDR3 is 16 residues long. Germline lookup yields CDR1 SGHVS and CDR2 FQNEAQ. The germline V and J ends were trimmed by 1 base and 0 bases, with 13 bases remaining between them. CDR3 residues: CASSLGGLRPSYEQYF. CDR3 DNA sequence: TGTGCCAGCAGCTTAGGGGGGCTGCGGCCCTCCTACGAGCAGTACTTC. The full variable domain, completed using reference TRBV7-8 and TRBJ2-7, is GAGVSQSPRYKVAKRGQDVALRCDPISGHVSLFWYQQALGQGPEFLTYFQNEAQLDKSGLPSDRFFAERPEGSVSTLKIQRTQQEDSAVYLCASSLGGLRPSYEQYFGPGTRLTVT.

The rearrangement joins TRBV5-1 to TRBJ1-2; the D gene is possibly TRBD1 (6 bases). The germline V gene has CDR1 SGHRS and CDR2 YFSETQ. CDR3 size: 17 residues. V gave up 0 bases and J gave up 8 bases, with 23 bases separating them. CDR3 sequence: CASSLVPDSPPEEGYTF. CDR3 nucleotide sequence: TGCGCCAGCAGCTTGGTTCCGGACAGCCCGCCGGAGGAGGGCTACACCTTC.

The chain employs TRBV11-2 and TRBJ1-4, with TRBD1 matching 8 bases. Germline-derived CDR1 and CDR2 are SGHAT and FQNNGV. CDR3 length: 16 residues. Trimming took 3 bases from V and 10 from J; bases not matched to a gene: 13. Here the CDR3 DNA reads TGTGCCAGCAGCTTGTTGGCCGGGACAGGTTCCCGAAAACTGTTTTTT. Protein product: CASSLLAGTGSRKLFF.

J is TRBJ2-7 and V is TRBV28; D perhaps matches TRBD1 (6 bases). Germline CDR1 reads MDHEN; CDR2 reads SYDVKM. The CDR3 has 15 residues. V dropped 5 bases and J dropped 0 bases, with 14 bases sitting between them. This CDR3 reads CASSPDRFLSYEQYF. CDR3 bases: TGTGCCAGCAGTCCCGACAGGTTCCTCTCCTACGAGCAGTACTTC.

This sequence joins TRBV11-3 and TRBJ2-3; 7 nucleotides align to TRBD1. The CDR3 length is 16 residues. The germline gives CDR1 SGHNT, CDR2 YENEEA. V lost 1 base and J lost 3; bases outside the gene matches: 7. The CDR3: CASSLGLRGPTDTQYF. As DNA, the CDR3 is TGTGCCAGCAGCTTAGGGTTAAGGGGGCCTACAGATACGCAGTATTTT.

The genes are TRBV7-9 and TRBJ1-1, with D maybe TRBD1 (6 bases). This CDR3 is 13 amino acids long. Germline V gives CDR1 SEHNR, CDR2 FQNEAQ (reference sequence). Trimming removed 7 bases from V and 6 bases from J, with 15 bases in between. The CDR3 here is CASTRGTIAEAFF. The CDR3 DNA follows: TGTGCCAGCACCCGGGGGACAATCGCTGAAGCTTTCTTT.

This chain links TRBV2 with TRBJ2-7; D is possibly TRBD2 (5 bases). Germline CDR1 and CDR2: SNHLY and FYNNEI. This CDR3 spans 15 amino acids. Trimming left V 4 bases short and J 2 bases short, with 15 bases between. This CDR3 is CASSGVGLSAYEQYF. The CDR3, as DNA: TGTGCCAGCAGTGGGGTCGGACTGAGTGCCTACGAGCAGTACTTC.

The chain employs TRBV5-4 and TRBJ2-7; 7 nucleotides match TRBD1. The CDR3 contains 15 residues. From germline, CDR1 is SGHNT and CDR2 YYREEE (reference sequence). V gave up 0 bases and J gave up 4 bases; unmatched junction bases: 7. The CDR3 is CASSLAPGGRYEQYF. The CDR3 DNA follows: TGTGCCAGCAGCTTGGCCCCAGGGGGACGGTACGAGCAGTACTTC.

The genes are TRBV11-2 and TRBJ2-7, with unresolved D. Germline V gene lookup returns CDR1 SGHAT and CDR2 FQNNGV. The V gene lost 4 bases and the J gene lost 5 bases, with 15 bases spanning the gap. The CDR3 has 14 amino acids. The DNA of the CDR3 is TGTGCCAGCAGCTCCCAAGCCCCCCACCACGAGCAGTACTTC. Its protein is CASSSQAPHHEQYF.

The V call is TRBV18, the J call TRBJ2-3; D is possibly TRBD1 (5 bases). Trimming took off 3 bases at V and 12 bases at J, with 22 bases between the two ends. CDR3 length: 15 amino acids. CDR1 KGHSH and CDR2 LQKENI come from the germline V gene. CDR3 sequence: CASSPNDRPLNSQYF. CDR3 in DNA: TGTGCCAGCTCACCTAACGACAGACCCCTCAACAGTCAGTATTTT.

The chain links TRBV25-1 to TRBJ2-5; 9 positions match TRBD2. The J segment lost 5 bases and the V segment lost 1 base, leaving 11 bases of the junction unmatched. Germline CDR1 and CDR2: MGHDK and SYGVNS. CDR3 length: 17 amino acids. The DNA for the CDR3 is TGTGCCAGCAGTGAATGGGGAGCGGGGGGACCTTTCGAGACCCAGTACTTC. Its protein product is CASSEWGAGGPFETQYF.

With regard to this clone: At the DNA level, this CDR3 is encoded by other sequences in the same sample as well. The rearrangement links TRBV7-9 to TRBJ1-1; 10 bases line up with TRBD1. V trimming: 3 bases; J trimming: 5 bases; junction bases outside the gene matches: 0. CDR1 is SEHNR and CDR2 is FQNEAQ in the germline V gene (reference sequence). CDR3 length equals 13 residues. The CDR3 DNA sequence: TGTGCCAGCAGCTTGGGACAGGGGACTGAAGCTTTCTTT. Protein: CASSLGQGTEAFF.

Here the CDR3 reads CASSYAGNEQYF. In DNA form, the CDR3 reads TGTGCCAGCAGTTACGCCGGGAACGAGCAGTACTTC. The V call is TRBV6-5, the J call TRBJ2-7; D is possibly TRBD2 (5 bases). Germline V lookup: CDR1 MNHEY, CDR2 SVGAGI. V was shortened by 2 bases and J by 5 bases, with 7 bases between the two germline ends. The CDR3 consists of 12 residues.

This clone was counted between two and nine times. The J gene is TRBJ2-5, the V gene TRBV7-6; 8 nucleotides agree with TRBD2. Germline V lookup: CDR1 SGHVS, CDR2 FNYEAQ. This CDR3 comprises 15 residues. The junction had 8 bases not matched to a gene; V was cut back by 3 bases and J by 5 bases. The CDR3: CASSFVSGIGETQYF. The CDR3 region has the DNA TGTGCCAGCAGCTTTGTTAGCGGGATAGGGGAGACCCAGTACTTC.

CDR3 sequence: CASGFLGSDTGELFF. Here the CDR3 DNA reads TGTGCTAGTGGTTTCTTGGGCAGCGACACCGGGGAGCTGTTTTTT. The V call is TRBV12-5, the J call TRBJ2-2; D is ambiguous. The germline gives CDR1 LGHNT, CDR2 FRNRAP. CDR3 size: 15 residues. The V end was cut by 3 bases, the J end by 3 bases, with 11 bases between.